These 20 T cell receptor beta chains share one sample of origin, sequenced in a study of blood T cell repertoires in COVID-19. TCRdb's table, derived via immunoSEQ multiplex PCR, lists solely in-frame clones and lacks some. The table has some 200,000 clones, around 85% seen once; the top ten hold roughly 1.3%. Sequences were obtained from PBMCs or T cells enriched from blood (not recorded which). The receptors derive from a woman between 35 and 50 years old with acute COVID-19.

The V gene is TRBV7-9, the J gene TRBJ2-3, with a tentative D call TRBD1 (5 bases). The V end was cut by 5 bases, the J end by 8 bases, with 8 bases between. This CDR3 contains 11 residues. Germline assignment: CDR1 SEHNR and CDR2 FQNEAQ (reference sequence). In DNA, the CDR3 is TGTGCCAGCAGCCCAGACAGTACGCAGTATTTT. Encoded protein: CASSPDSTQYF.

The J gene is TRBJ2-7, the V gene TRBV5-4, with D perhaps TRBD1 (7 bases). Germline lookup yields CDR1 SGHNT and CDR2 YYREEE (reference sequence). V was clipped by 3 bases and J by 2 bases, with 12 bases between them. The CDR3 consists of 14 residues. CDR3 bases: TGTGCCAGCAGCTACACAGGGGAGGCCTACGAGCAGTACTTC. As protein: CASSYTGEAYEQYF.

The chain uses TRBV2 and TRBJ1-6; D not resolved. V was clipped by 5 bases and J by 0 bases, with 8 bases between them. Looked up from germline, CDR1 is SNHLY and CDR2 is FYNNEI. CDR3 length equals 15 residues. CDR3 region: CASSFESSYNSPLHF. Written as DNA, the CDR3 is TGTGCCAGCAGTTTTGAGAGCTCCTATAATTCACCCCTCCACTTT.

The rearrangement links TRBV15 to TRBJ1-4; TRBD1 matches 10 bases. This CDR3 is built from 16 residues. With 3 bases clipped from V and 5 bases from J, the junction kept 6 bases outside the gene matches. Germline CDR1 is LNHNV and CDR2 is YYDKDF (reference sequence). This CDR3 is CATSSESGQGNEKLFF. Written as DNA, the CDR3 is TGTGCCACCAGCAGTGAGTCGGGACAGGGGAATGAAAAACTGTTTTTT.

The chain carries TRBV2 and TRBJ1-3; the D gene is possibly TRBD1 (5 bases). V was cut by 8 bases and J by 2 bases, with 13 bases left in between. The germline V gene encodes CDR1 SNHLY and CDR2 FYNNEI. The CDR3 consists of 14 residues. The CDR3 nucleotides read TGTGCCAGCCAGGGCCGACTGGCTGGAAACACCATATATTTT. This gives the protein CASQGRLAGNTIYF.

The genes are TRBV28 and TRBJ2-1, with a possible D match to TRBD1 (6 bases). This CDR3 comprises 13 residues. V lost 2 bases and J 5 bases, leaving 7 bases between the germline ends. The germline V gene has CDR1 MDHEN and CDR2 SYDVKM. The CDR3 spells CASSLPGDNEQFF. The CDR3 DNA reads as TGTGCCAGCAGTTTACCAGGGGACAATGAGCAGTTCTTC.

The chain has TRBV6-5 and TRBJ2-2, with D tentatively TRBD2 (5 bases). V lost 7 bases and J 6 bases, leaving 12 bases between the germline ends. The CDR3 has 13 amino acids. Looked up from germline, CDR1 is MNHEY and CDR2 is SVGAGI. The CDR3 here is CASIEGDAGELFF. The CDR3 bases are TGTGCCAGCATAGAGGGCGATGCCGGGGAGCTGTTTTTT.

CDR3 nucleotides: TGTGCCAGCAGCCTATCCCGGGAGTCTTTCTACGAGCAGTACTTC. Translated, it gives CASSLSRESFYEQYF. The rearrangement joins TRBV11-2 to TRBJ2-7, with D maybe TRBD2 (6 bases). Looked up from germline, CDR1 is SGHAT and CDR2 is FQNNGV. CDR3 length: 15 residues. V lost 5 bases, J lost 3 bases, and 17 bases lay in between.

The genes are TRBV6-1 and TRBJ1-4; D is perhaps TRBD1 (6 bases). Germline values: CDR1 MNHNS, CDR2 SASEGT. V gave up 2 bases and J gave up 8 bases, with 12 bases separating them. This CDR3 comprises 14 residues. In nucleotides, the CDR3 is TGTGCCAGCAGTGAACAGGGGCGCGAGGAAAAACTGTTTTTT. Translation gives CASSEQGREEKLFF.

The CDR3 region is CASSLSQGGYTF. The CDR3, as DNA: TGTGCCAGCAGTTTATCACAGGGTGGCTACACCTTC. This rearrangement joins TRBV28 to TRBJ1-2, with D possibly matching TRBD1 (6 bases). This CDR3 is 12 amino acids long. Germline V gene lookup returns CDR1 MDHEN and CDR2 SYDVKM. Deletions cut 1 base from V and 7 bases from J, with 7 bases between.

J is TRBJ2-1 and V is TRBV4-1; D unresolved. The germline gives CDR1 MGHRA, CDR2 YSYEKL. The V end lost 1 base, the J end lost 4 bases, and 8 bases lay between the germline ends. The length of the CDR3 is 14 residues. The CDR3 here is CASSQGIAYNEQFF. The CDR3 nucleotides are TGCGCCAGCAGCCAAGGAATAGCTTACAATGAGCAGTTCTTC.

Only one count was recorded for this clone. V is TRBV6-5 and J is TRBJ2-1; no definite D call. Trimming removed 2 bases at V and 5 bases at J, with 7 bases between. The CDR3 length is 13 residues. CDR1 is MNHEY and CDR2 is SVGAGI in the germline V gene. The CDR3 DNA sequence: TGTGCCAGCAGTTACGAGGCCGACAATGAGCAGTTCTTC. This encodes CASSYEADNEQFF.

The chain links TRBV29-1 to TRBJ2-4; 8 nucleotides agree with TRBD1. The CDR3 is made up of 15 amino acids. Germline V gene sequence: CDR1 SQVTM, CDR2 ANQGSEA. Losses at the gene ends were 5 bases for V and 0 bases for J; bases not matched to a gene: 6. CDR3 DNA sequence: TGCAGCGTTTCAGGGGGCCCTTTAGCCAAAAACATTCAGTACTTC. This translates into CSVSGGPLAKNIQYF. Based on the CDR3 plus reference TRBV29-1 and TRBJ2-4, the full variable domain is SAVISQKPSRDICQRGTSLTIQCQVDSQVTMMFWYRQQPGQSLTLIATANQGSEATYESGFVIDKFPISRPNLTFSTLTVSNMSPEDSSIYLCSVSGGPLAKNIQYFGAGTRLSVL.

The rearrangement uses TRBV3-1 (or the pseudogene TRBV3-2) and TRBJ1-1, with D possibly TRBD1 on 5 matching bases. The germline V gene has CDR1 LGHDT and CDR2 YNNKEL (reference sequence). This CDR3 is 14 amino acids long. V lost 1 base to trimming and J lost 1 base, with 7 bases between them. The CDR3 loop is CASSQAGRNTEAFF. CDR3 nucleotide sequence: TGTGCCAGCAGCCAAGCAGGGCGGAACACTGAAGCTTTCTTT.

The CDR3 coding sequence is TGTGCCTGGAGTCATTCAAGAGGTACTACTTTCTTT. Translated, it gives CAWSHSRGTTFF. V and J are TRBV30 and TRBJ1-1, with D uncertain. From germline, CDR1 is GTSNPN and CDR2 SVGIG (reference sequence). V lost 2 bases and J lost 12, with 16 bases in between. This CDR3 is built from 12 residues.

This rearrangement joins TRBV3-1 (or the pseudogene TRBV3-2) to TRBJ1-2, with D perhaps matching TRBD1 (6 bases). Trimming removed 0 bases at V and 1 base at J, with 9 bases between. The V gene's germline CDR1 is LGHDT and CDR2 YNNKEL (reference sequence). CDR3 size: 15 residues. CDR3 sequence (DNA): TGTGCCAGCAGCCAAGATGGCAGGGGTAACTATGGCTACACCTTC. It translates to CASSQDGRGNYGYTF.

The DNA for the CDR3 is TGTGCTAGTGGTCAGAATAGCGGGAGCCTTCCGTATTTT. Its translation is CASGQNSGSLPYF. The chain links TRBV12-5 to TRBJ2-3; 9 bases fit TRBD2. This CDR3 is built from 13 residues. Germline V CDR1 and CDR2: LGHNT, FRNRAP. The V segment lost 5 bases and the J segment 14 bases; nucleotides outside the gene matches: 11.

This clone was recorded only once. This chain uses TRBV30 with TRBJ1-1; possibly TRBD1 for D (6 bases). The CDR3 extends over 15 amino acids. Trimming removed 5 bases from V and 0 bases from J, with 16 bases in between. Germline V gene data show CDR1 as GTSNPN and CDR2 as SVGIG (reference sequence). The CDR3 nucleotides read TGTGCCTGGTGCTGGATGGGACAAGTGAACACTGAAGCTTTCTTT. Amino acid sequence: CAWCWMGQVNTEAFF.

This clone was seen a handful of times. This chain connects TRBV13 to TRBJ1-3, with 8 bases that match TRBD1. After removal of 4 bases from V and 3 bases from J, the junction contained 2 bases not matched to a gene. The CDR3 is 14 amino acids. Germline CDR1 is PRHDT and CDR2 is FYEKMQ (reference sequence). CDR3 residues: CASSSGGYGNTIYF. In nucleotides, the CDR3 is TGTGCCAGCAGCTCAGGGGGCTATGGAAACACCATATATTTT.

The genes are TRBV2 and TRBJ2-7; tentative D call: TRBD1 (6 bases). The CDR3 covers 12 residues. Germline values: CDR1 SNHLY, CDR2 FYNNEI. The V and J ends lost 9 bases and 3 bases respectively, with 12 bases between them. In DNA, the CDR3 is TGTGCCAGTACCCGGGACAACTACGAGCAGTACTTC. It translates to CASTRDNYEQYF.